Listed below are T cell receptor beta chains from one sample, sequenced in a study of T cell repertoires in cytomegalovirus infection. A single record per CDR3 protein comes from TCRdb applying MiXCR to the reads. The data contain about 180,000 distinct CDR3 sequences, roughly 15% of them singletons. Sequencing used CD8+ T cells from PBMCs. These receptors came from a human donor in good health (CMV status not recorded). Some clones in this sample may be carry-over from other donors' samples. CDR3s include the opening cysteine and the closing phenylalanine or tryptophan. The D gene is left open where the match is weak. Clone size is not always given. Where it is, it says once, few, many or a class for expanded clones.

TRBV7-6	-	-	TRBJ1-1	15	CASSLLRGAGTEAFF	TGTGCCAGCAGCTTATTACGGGGCGCGGGCACTGAAGCTTTCTTT
TRBV7-2	TRBD1	few	TRBJ2-1	13	CAGTALGKGEQFF	TGTGCCGGGACAGCCCTCGGAAAGGGTGAGCAGTTCTTC
TRBV6-1	TRBD1	-	TRBJ1-4	18	CASRPQGVGGPTNEKLFF	TGTGCCAGCAGGCCGCAGGGGGTAGGGGGCCCAACTAATGAAAAACTGTTTTTT
TRBV27	-	-	TRBJ2-7	13	CASVSGSSYEQYF	TGTGCCAGCGTCTCGGGGAGCTCCTACGAGCAGTACTTC
TRBV29-1	-	few	TRBJ1-3	17	CSVEGVSPGVAGNTIYF	TGCAGCGTTGAAGGTGTTAGTCCGGGGGTAGCTGGAAACACCATATATTTT
TRBV20-1	TRBD1	-	TRBJ1-5	14	CSAEGTDSNQPQHF	TGCAGTGCAGAGGGGACAGATAGCAATCAGCCCCAGCATTTT
TRBV4-3	TRBD1	-	TRBJ2-6	19	CASSQADRGFLSGANVLTF	TGCGCCAGCAGCCAAGCGGACAGGGGGTTTCTCTCTGGGGCCAACGTCCTGACTTTC
TRBV7-9	TRBD2	few	TRBJ2-1	14	CASSRTSGGPEQFF	TGTGCCAGCAGCCGGACTAGCGGGGGCCCTGAGCAGTTCTTC
TRBV6-2/TRBV6-3	TRBD1	few	TRBJ2-1	15	CASSTGTGTYNEQFF	TGTGCCAGCAGCACCGGGACAGGGACCTACAATGAGCAGTTCTTC
TRBV11-2	TRBD1	-	TRBJ1-1	15	CASSKYRGPDTEAFF	TGTGCCAGCAGCAAATACAGGGGGCCTGACACTGAAGCTTTCTTT
TRBV2	TRBD1	many	TRBJ1-2	14	CARGDRVSNYGYTF	TGTGCCAGAGGTGACAGGGTTTCTAACTATGGCTACACCTTC
TRBV13	-	-	TRBJ1-6	16	CASSRPGSSYNSPLHF	TGTGCCAGCAGCCGCCCAGGAAGCTCCTATAATTCACCCCTCCACTTT
TRBV7-6	TRBD1	-	TRBJ1-1	12	CASSLGDSEAFF	TGTGCCAGCAGCTTAGGGGACAGTGAAGCTTTCTTT
TRBV20-1	TRBD2	-	TRBJ2-5	16	CSATTMAGGVGETQYF	TGCAGTGCCACCACGATGGCGGGGGGGGTGGGTGAGACCCAGTACTTC
TRBV28	-	-	TRBJ1-4	14	CASSFRVGNEKLFF	TGTGCCAGCAGTTTCCGCGTAGGGAATGAAAAACTGTTTTTT
TRBV29-1	-	-	TRBJ2-2	11	CSVAGSGELFF	TGCAGCGTTGCAGGGTCCGGGGAGCTGTTTTTT
TRBV7-2	-	-	TRBJ1-1	15	CASSPRRGGDTEAFF	TGTGCCAGCAGTCCGAGGAGAGGGGGAGACACTGAAGCTTTCTTT
TRBV7-6	TRBD1	few	TRBJ1-1	16	CARQIGTGGDFNEAFF	TGTGCCAGACAAATTGGGACAGGGGGCGACTTTAATGAAGCTTTCTTT